A single sample is the source of the 7 T cell receptor beta chains below, sequenced in a study of cytomegalovirus exposure and HLA in healthy donors. The PCR had 60 Vbeta and 13 Jbeta primers. Sequenced by immunoSEQ multiplex PCR; TCRdb stores in-frame clones only, minus some. This sample carries tens of thousands of clones, about two thirds of them seen once, and the ten largest clones take about 22%. Sequenced input: PBMCs. The receptor source for this set is a woman aged 45-65 years in good health and CMV-seropositive.

The CDR3 DNA follows: TGTGCCAGCACCCTTTCTCCGACTAGCGGGGGGCAAAATGAGCAGTTCTTC. As protein: CASTLSPTSGGQNEQFF. The chain employs TRBV12-1 and TRBJ2-1; the DNA was not compared with TRBD2, the D call given in the table. TRBV12-1 is deemed a pseudogene. CDR3 length: 17 residues.

This rearrangement joins TRBV5-8 to TRBJ1-2; D not certain. Trimming shortened V by 4 bases and J by 4 bases, and 11 bases separated the two germline ends. The CDR3 has 13 residues. CDR1 is SGHTS, CDR2 YDEGEE, per germline. This CDR3 reads CASSLMPGYGYTF. CDR3 bases: TGTGCCAGCAGCCTCATGCCGGGCTATGGCTACACCTTC.

V gene TRBV7-8 combines with J gene TRBJ1-3; tentative D call: TRBD1 (6 bases). Per the germline V gene, CDR1 is SGHVS and CDR2 is FQNEAQ. V lost 5 bases and J lost 0, with 14 bases in between. The CDR3 is 16 amino acids. CDR3 DNA: TGTGCCAGCAGCCGCTCGACAGGCCCCTCTGGAAACACCATATATTTT. It yields the protein CASSRSTGPSGNTIYF.

This clone was counted a few times. The chain joins TRBV4-1 to TRBJ1-1; D perhaps matches TRBD1 (5 bases). The V end lost 1 base, the J end lost 1 base, and 10 bases lay between the germline ends. Germline CDR1 is MGHRA and CDR2 is YSYEKL. The CDR3 spans 15 residues. The CDR3 region is CASSQVRQGNTEAFF. CDR3 DNA sequence: TGCGCCAGCAGCCAAGTCCGGCAGGGGAACACTGAAGCTTTCTTT.

CDR3 nucleotides: TGTGCCAGCAGCGGCAGGGGAGAATATGGCTACACCTTC. The encoded protein is CASSGRGEYGYTF. This chain links TRBV7-9 with TRBJ1-2; D may be TRBD1 (6 bases). Looked up from germline, CDR1 is SEHNR and CDR2 is FQNEAQ (reference sequence). Trimming removed 5 bases at V and 5 bases at J, with 12 bases between. The length of the CDR3 is 13 residues.

The chain employs TRBV7-3 and TRBJ2-3; 10 nucleotides match TRBD2. The J segment lost 9 bases and the V segment lost 4 bases, leaving 7 bases of the junction unmatched. Germline V gene lookup returns CDR1 SGHTA and CDR2 FQGTGA. The CDR3 runs 14 residues. The CDR3 coding sequence is TGTGCCAGCAGCTACGAATTAGCGGGAGGAACGCAGTATTTT. Amino acid sequence: CASSYELAGGTQYF. Full variable domain (rest looked up from reference TRBV7-3 and TRBJ2-3): GAGVSQTPSNKVTEKGKYVELRCDPISGHTALYWYRQSLGQGPEFLIYFQGTGAADDSGLPNDRFFAVRPEGSVSTLKIQRTERGDSAVYLCASSYELAGGTQYFGPGTRLTVL.

This clone was recorded a few times. This sequence joins TRBV25-1 and TRBJ2-6, with D tentatively TRBD1 (6 bases). The germline gives CDR1 MGHDK, CDR2 SYGVNS. Between the trimmed V and J ends, which lost 5 bases and 0 bases, there was a span of 17 bases. The CDR3 is made up of 18 amino acids. Here the CDR3 DNA reads TGTGCCAGCAGTAGCCGGGACACCGATTTCTCTGGGGCCAACGTCCTGACTTTC. Translating gives CASSSRDTDFSGANVLTF.